These 2 T cell receptor beta chains were all obtained from the same sample, sequenced in a study of cytomegalovirus exposure and HLA in healthy donors. 60 Vbeta and 13 Jbeta primers were used in PCR. The repertoire was sequenced with immunoSEQ multiplex PCR; TCRdb's copy has only in-frame clones and lacks some. The sample lists about 89,000 clones; roughly three quarters were seen once. The source material was PBMCs. The source of these receptors is a young man in good health and CMV-seronegative.

The V gene is TRBV7-2, the J gene TRBJ2-3; 14 nucleotides line up with TRBD2. With V trimmed by 5 bases and J by 6 bases, 7 bases remained unmatched. Per germline, CDR1 SGHTA and CDR2 FQGNSA. CDR3 size: 16 residues. CDR3 protein: CASSPGTSGSRDTQYF. The CDR3 DNA reads as TGTGCCAGCAGCCCCGGGACTAGCGGGAGTAGGGATACGCAGTATTTT. Drawing the rest from reference TRBV7-2 and TRBJ2-3, the complete variable domain is GAGVSQSPSNKVTEKGKDVELRCDPISGHTALYWYRQSLGQGLEFLIYFQGNSAPDKSGLPSDRFSAERTGGSVSTLTIQRTQQEDSAVYLCASSPGTSGSRDTQYFGPGTRLTVL.

This chain uses TRBV9 with TRBJ2-3; 8 nucleotides align to TRBD1. This CDR3 spans 15 amino acids. V shed 2 bases and J 0 bases; nucleotides not matched to a gene: 2. Germline CDR1 is SGDLS and CDR2 is YYNGEE. The CDR3 DNA follows: TGTGCCAGCAGCGTCAGGGGGCTTAGCACAGATACGCAGTATTTT. This sequence encodes CASSVRGLSTDTQYF.